Listed below are T cell receptor beta chains from one sample, sequenced in a study of shared clonotypes between healthy human individuals. Sequenced by immunoSEQ multiplex PCR; TCRdb stores in-frame clones only, minus some. This sample has around 1 million clones, with around three quarters found just once. The sequencing sample was made of memory CD4+ T cells sorted from blood. All receptors derive from a man between 18 and 29 years old in good health. The CDR3 runs from the conserved cysteine through the conserved F or W. The order of the fields is V gene, D gene, J gene, clone size, CDR3 protein, CDR3 DNA. D genes are given only for firm matches. Rows give clone size only sometimes, using once, few, many, or a class for an expanded clone.

v_call: TRBV6-4
d_call: .
j_call: TRBJ1-5
clone_size: once
cdr3_aa: CASSEEEGQPQHF
cdr3_nt: TGTGCCAGCAGTGAAGAGGAGGGGCAGCCCCAGCATTTT

v_call: TRBV10-3
d_call: TRBD1
j_call: TRBJ1-2
clone_size: few
cdr3_aa: CAITKTGGGYTF
cdr3_nt: TGTGCCATCACCAAGACAGGGGGTGGCTACACCTTC

v_call: TRBV2
d_call: TRBD1
j_call: TRBJ2-1
clone_size: .
cdr3_aa: CASSGTGGNEQFF
cdr3_nt: TGTGCCAGCAGTGGAACAGGGGGCAATGAGCAGTTCTTC

v_call: TRBV25-1
d_call: .
j_call: TRBJ2-3
clone_size: .
cdr3_aa: CASSEVLGDTQYF
cdr3_nt: TGTGCCAGCAGTGAAGTATTGGGGGATACGCAGTATTTT

v_call: TRBV6-5
d_call: .
j_call: TRBJ2-3
clone_size: few
cdr3_aa: CASSSPGTRDTQYF
cdr3_nt: TGTGCCAGCAGTTCGCCTGGAACAAGAGATACGCAGTATTTT

v_call: TRBV10-3
d_call: .
j_call: TRBJ2-1
clone_size: few
cdr3_aa: CAISGPGSQAGTNRDSEQFF
cdr3_nt: TGTGCCATCAGTGGTCCAGGGTCCCAAGCGGGGACAAATCGAGATAGTGAGCAGTTCTTC

v_call: TRBV6-5
d_call: .
j_call: TRBJ1-6
clone_size: few
cdr3_aa: CASSYLQNNSPLHF
cdr3_nt: TGTGCCAGCAGTTATTTACAGAACAATTCACCCCTCCACTTT

v_call: TRBV14
d_call: .
j_call: TRBJ2-3
clone_size: .
cdr3_aa: CASSYQGTDTQYF
cdr3_nt: TGTGCCAGCAGCTATCAGGGTACAGATACGCAGTATTTT

v_call: TRBV2
d_call: .
j_call: TRBJ1-5
clone_size: .
cdr3_aa: CASAKTADNQPQHF
cdr3_nt: TGTGCCAGCGCAAAAACAGCAGACAATCAGCCCCAGCATTTT

v_call: TRBV11-2
d_call: TRBD1
j_call: TRBJ2-7
clone_size: .
cdr3_aa: CASSFTITLGGDEQYF
cdr3_nt: TGTGCCAGCAGCTTCACAATTACACTAGGGGGCGACGAGCAGTACTTC

v_call: TRBV18
d_call: .
j_call: TRBJ2-1
clone_size: many
cdr3_aa: CASSPHLAGEQFF
cdr3_nt: TGTGCCAGCTCACCACACCTAGCCGGTGAGCAGTTCTTC

v_call: TRBV16
d_call: TRBD1
j_call: TRBJ1-1
clone_size: few
cdr3_aa: CASSQSGQGPLNTEAFF
cdr3_nt: TGTGCCAGCAGCCAATCGGGACAGGGGCCCTTGAACACTGAAGCTTTCTTT

v_call: TRBV11-1
d_call: TRBD1
j_call: TRBJ1-6
clone_size: .
cdr3_aa: CASSIGTAYNSPLHF
cdr3_nt: TGTGCCAGCAGCATCGGGACAGCCTATAATTCACCCCTCCACTTT

v_call: TRBV28
d_call: .
j_call: TRBJ1-1
clone_size: .
cdr3_aa: CASREGGTEAFF
cdr3_nt: TGTGCCAGCCGAGAGGGGGGTACTGAAGCTTTCTTT

v_call: TRBV28
d_call: .
j_call: TRBJ2-7
clone_size: .
cdr3_aa: CASSLRGYEQYF
cdr3_nt: TGTGCCAGCAGTTTAAGAGGCTACGAGCAGTACTTC

v_call: TRBV28
d_call: .
j_call: TRBJ1-1
clone_size: .
cdr3_aa: CASSRNTEAFF
cdr3_nt: TGTGCCAGCAGCCGTAACACTGAAGCTTTCTTT

v_call: TRBV6-6
d_call: .
j_call: TRBJ2-1
clone_size: .
cdr3_aa: CASSYYDEQFF
cdr3_nt: TGTGCCAGCAGTTACTATGATGAGCAGTTCTTC

v_call: TRBV9
d_call: .
j_call: TRBJ1-3
clone_size: .
cdr3_aa: CASSVGAVGNTIYF
cdr3_nt: TGTGCCAGCAGCGTAGGGGCAGTGGGAAACACCATATATTTT

v_call: TRBV30
d_call: .
j_call: TRBJ2-1
clone_size: .
cdr3_aa: CAWSSWSRNEQFF
cdr3_nt: TGTGCCTGGAGCAGCTGGAGTCGGAATGAGCAGTTCTTC

v_call: TRBV6-1
d_call: .
j_call: TRBJ2-3
clone_size: once
cdr3_aa: CASRRGTVADTQYF
cdr3_nt: TGTGCCAGCAGGAGGGGGACCGTCGCAGATACGCAGTATTTT

v_call: TRBV28
d_call: TRBD1
j_call: TRBJ1-2
clone_size: .
cdr3_aa: CASRPPGGVSYGYTF
cdr3_nt: TGTGCCTCCAGACCCCCAGGGGGCGTAAGCTATGGCTACACCTTC

v_call: TRBV11-2
d_call: .
j_call: TRBJ2-7
clone_size: .
cdr3_aa: CASSLDSQLRQGGSYEQYF
cdr3_nt: TGTGCCAGCAGCTTAGATTCCCAATTGAGACAGGGAGGCTCCTACGAGCAGTACTTC

v_call: TRBV30
d_call: TRBD2
j_call: TRBJ2-3
clone_size: .
cdr3_aa: CACSGSVSQITQYF
cdr3_nt: TGTGCCTGTAGCGGGAGCGTTTCACAGATAACGCAGTATTTT

v_call: TRBV30
d_call: .
j_call: TRBJ2-5
clone_size: few
cdr3_aa: CAWGTGRETQYF
cdr3_nt: TGTGCCTGGGGTACAGGGAGAGAGACCCAGTACTTC

v_call: TRBV5-8
d_call: .
j_call: TRBJ1-6
clone_size: once
cdr3_aa: CASSLVRSPLHF
cdr3_nt: TGTGCCAGCAGCTTGGTGCGTTCACCCCTCCACTTT

v_call: TRBV9
d_call: TRBD1
j_call: TRBJ1-1
clone_size: .
cdr3_aa: CASSKTGENTEAFF
cdr3_nt: TGTGCCAGCAGCAAGACAGGGGAGAACACTGAAGCTTTCTTT

v_call: TRBV7-3
d_call: .
j_call: TRBJ2-6
clone_size: .
cdr3_aa: CASSLDSFSGANVLTF
cdr3_nt: TGTGCCAGCAGCCTGGACTCGTTCTCTGGGGCCAACGTCCTGACTTTC

v_call: TRBV29-1
d_call: .
j_call: TRBJ1-2
clone_size: .
cdr3_aa: CSVEGWEDYGYTF
cdr3_nt: TGCAGCGTTGAGGGATGGGAAGACTATGGCTACACCTTC

v_call: TRBV15
d_call: TRBD1
j_call: TRBJ2-3
clone_size: few
cdr3_aa: CATSRASPGTGILDTQYF
cdr3_nt: TGTGCCACCAGCAGAGCGAGTCCCGGGACAGGGATTTTAGATACGCAGTATTTT

v_call: TRBV7-9
d_call: .
j_call: TRBJ1-2
clone_size: .
cdr3_aa: CASSYREGAWDGYTF
cdr3_nt: TGTGCCAGCAGCTACAGGGAAGGGGCTTGGGATGGCTACACCTTC

v_call: TRBV5-1
d_call: .
j_call: TRBJ1-6
clone_size: .
cdr3_aa: CASSLGDSTRSPLHF
cdr3_nt: TGCGCCAGCAGCTTAGGAGACAGCACCCGGTCACCCCTCCACTTT

v_call: TRBV7-2
d_call: .
j_call: TRBJ2-2
clone_size: .
cdr3_aa: CASSSGATNTGELFF
cdr3_nt: TGTGCCAGCAGCTCCGGGGCTACGAACACCGGGGAGCTGTTTTTT

v_call: TRBV10-3
d_call: .
j_call: TRBJ2-5
clone_size: .
cdr3_aa: CAIRDNQETQYF
cdr3_nt: TGTGCCATCAGGGACAACCAAGAGACCCAGTACTTC

v_call: TRBV10-2
d_call: .
j_call: TRBJ2-7
clone_size: few
cdr3_aa: CASSESGPTGEQYF
cdr3_nt: TGCGCCAGCAGTGAGTCAGGACCTACGGGCGAGCAGTACTTC

v_call: TRBV5-1
d_call: .
j_call: TRBJ2-2
clone_size: once
cdr3_aa: CASSGDVSGVGELFF
cdr3_nt: TGCGCCAGCAGCGGGGACGTGTCCGGGGTCGGGGAGCTGTTTTTT

v_call: TRBV2
d_call: TRBD1
j_call: TRBJ2-7
clone_size: .
cdr3_aa: CASSEGTGIIPYEQYF
cdr3_nt: TGTGCCAGCAGTGAAGGGACAGGGATAATCCCCTACGAGCAGTACTTC

v_call: TRBV5-3
d_call: .
j_call: TRBJ2-4
clone_size: .
cdr3_aa: CARSFRQSLAGNIQYF
cdr3_nt: TGTGCCAGAAGCTTTAGACAGTCCCTAGCCGGGAACATTCAGTACTTC

v_call: TRBV5-1
d_call: TRBD2
j_call: TRBJ2-7
clone_size: .
cdr3_aa: CASSLGEGEQYF
cdr3_nt: TGCGCCAGCAGCCTTGGGGAGGGCGAGCAGTACTTC

v_call: TRBV4-1
d_call: .
j_call: TRBJ1-3
clone_size: .
cdr3_aa: CASKGDGNTIYF
cdr3_nt: TGCGCCAGCAAGGGGGATGGAAACACCATATATTTT

v_call: TRBV19
d_call: .
j_call: TRBJ2-7
clone_size: .
cdr3_aa: CASSIERGNEQYF
cdr3_nt: TGTGCCAGTAGTATAGAAAGGGGGAACGAGCAGTACTTC

v_call: TRBV29-1
d_call: .
j_call: TRBJ2-2
clone_size: .
cdr3_aa: CSVFVQRNTGELFF
cdr3_nt: TGCAGCGTTTTCGTCCAGCGGAACACCGGGGAGCTGTTTTTT

v_call: TRBV5-6
d_call: TRBD1
j_call: TRBJ2-3
clone_size: .
cdr3_aa: CASSSRQGADTQYF
cdr3_nt: TGTGCCAGCAGCAGCAGACAGGGCGCAGATACGCAGTATTTT

v_call: TRBV5-8
d_call: .
j_call: TRBJ2-3
clone_size: .
cdr3_aa: CASSSDFTDTQYF
cdr3_nt: TGTGCCAGCAGCTCGGACTTCACAGATACGCAGTATTTT

v_call: TRBV5-1
d_call: .
j_call: TRBJ2-7
clone_size: .
cdr3_aa: CASRSAAGRKQYF
cdr3_nt: TGCGCCAGCAGGTCGGCTGCAGGGAGGAAGCAGTACTTC

v_call: TRBV30
d_call: .
j_call: TRBJ1-1
clone_size: .
cdr3_aa: CALSGRHTEAFF
cdr3_nt: TGTGCCCTGAGTGGGAGGCACACTGAAGCTTTCTTT

v_call: TRBV18
d_call: .
j_call: TRBJ1-3
clone_size: few
cdr3_aa: CASSRNQGGNSGNTIYF
cdr3_nt: TGTGCCAGCTCCAGAAACCAGGGTGGCAACTCTGGAAACACCATATATTTT

v_call: TRBV18
d_call: .
j_call: TRBJ1-1
clone_size: .
cdr3_aa: CASSPPSRGQGTEAFF
cdr3_nt: TGTGCCAGCTCACCACCTAGCAGGGGACAAGGCACTGAAGCTTTCTTT

v_call: TRBV18
d_call: TRBD1
j_call: TRBJ2-7
clone_size: .
cdr3_aa: CASSRDSSYEQYF
cdr3_nt: TGTGCCAGCTCTCGGGACAGCTCCTACGAGCAGTACTTC

v_call: TRBV7-8
d_call: .
j_call: TRBJ1-5
clone_size: .
cdr3_aa: CASSSLRDQPQHF
cdr3_nt: TGTGCCAGCAGCTCACTCCGGGACCAGCCCCAGCATTTT

v_call: TRBV28
d_call: TRBD1
j_call: TRBJ2-7
clone_size: few
cdr3_aa: CASRRQGANYEQYF
cdr3_nt: TGTGCCAGCAGGAGACAGGGGGCAAACTACGAGCAGTACTTC

v_call: TRBV2
d_call: .
j_call: TRBJ1-3
clone_size: .
cdr3_aa: CASRAEQGGGNTIYF
cdr3_nt: TGTGCCAGCAGAGCCGAACAGGGAGGGGGAAACACCATATATTTT

v_call: TRBV9
d_call: TRBD2
j_call: TRBJ2-5
clone_size: .
cdr3_aa: CASSATTSGRAETQYF
cdr3_nt: TGTGCCAGCAGCGCCACAACTAGCGGGAGAGCGGAGACCCAGTACTTC